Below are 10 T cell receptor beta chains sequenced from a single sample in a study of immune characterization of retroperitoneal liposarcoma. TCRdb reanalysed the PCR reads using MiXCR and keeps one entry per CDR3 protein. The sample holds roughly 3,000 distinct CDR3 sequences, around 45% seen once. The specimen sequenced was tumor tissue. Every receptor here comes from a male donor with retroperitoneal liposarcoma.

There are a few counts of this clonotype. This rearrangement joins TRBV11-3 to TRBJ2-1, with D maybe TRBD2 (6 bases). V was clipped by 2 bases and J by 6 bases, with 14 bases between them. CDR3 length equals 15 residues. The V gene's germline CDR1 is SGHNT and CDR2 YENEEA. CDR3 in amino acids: CASSLSSSGLNEQFF. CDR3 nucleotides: TGTGCCAGCAGCTTAAGTAGTAGCGGTCTCAATGAGCAGTTCTTC.

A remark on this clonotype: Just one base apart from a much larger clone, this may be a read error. This CDR3 is CASSRTSGSSRETQFF. The CDR3 nucleotides are TGTGCCAGCAGCCGGACTAGCGGGAGCTCCCGAGAGACCCAGTTCTTC. The V call is TRBV11-2, the J call TRBJ2-1; 13 bases are a match to TRBD2. Germline lookup yields CDR1 SGHAT and CDR2 FQNNGV. Losses at the gene ends were 5 bases for V and 13 bases for J; bases not matched to a gene: 14. The CDR3 runs 16 residues.

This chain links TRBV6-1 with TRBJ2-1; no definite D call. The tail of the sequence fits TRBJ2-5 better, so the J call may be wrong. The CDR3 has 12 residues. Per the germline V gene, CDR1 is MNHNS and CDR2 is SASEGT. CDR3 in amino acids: CASIAVAETQYF. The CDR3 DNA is TGTGCCAGCATCGCAGTCGCGGAGACCCAGTACTTC.

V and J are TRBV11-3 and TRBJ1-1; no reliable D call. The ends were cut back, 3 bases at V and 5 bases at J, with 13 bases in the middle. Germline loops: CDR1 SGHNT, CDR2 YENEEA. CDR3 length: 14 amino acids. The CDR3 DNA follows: TGTGCCAGCAGCTTTAGACAAGAGGGAACTGAAGCTTTCTTT. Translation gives CASSFRQEGTEAFF.

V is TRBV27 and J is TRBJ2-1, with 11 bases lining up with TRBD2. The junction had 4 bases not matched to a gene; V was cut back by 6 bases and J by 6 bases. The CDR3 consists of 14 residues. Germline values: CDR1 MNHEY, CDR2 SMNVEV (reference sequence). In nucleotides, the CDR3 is TGTGCCAGCAGCCTAGCGGGAGGAATCAATGAGCAGTTCTTC. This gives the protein CASSLAGGINEQFF.

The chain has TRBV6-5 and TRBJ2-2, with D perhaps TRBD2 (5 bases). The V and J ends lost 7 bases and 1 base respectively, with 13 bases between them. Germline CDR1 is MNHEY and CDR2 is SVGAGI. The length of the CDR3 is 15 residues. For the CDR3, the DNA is TGTGCCAGCACCCTCAGGACTGAGAACACCGGGGAGCTGTTTTTT. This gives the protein CASTLRTENTGELFF.

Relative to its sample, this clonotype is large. The CDR3 reads CASSYSPTSGYNEQYF. CDR3 nucleotide sequence: TGTGCCAGCAGTTACTCGCCGACTAGCGGTTACAATGAGCAGTACTTC. The chain couples TRBV6-6 to TRBJ2-1, with 9 nucleotides matching TRBD2. The DNA end lines up better with TRBJ2-7; the J call may be wrong. Germline-derived CDR1 and CDR2 are MNHNY and SVGAGI (reference sequence). There are 16 residues in the CDR3.

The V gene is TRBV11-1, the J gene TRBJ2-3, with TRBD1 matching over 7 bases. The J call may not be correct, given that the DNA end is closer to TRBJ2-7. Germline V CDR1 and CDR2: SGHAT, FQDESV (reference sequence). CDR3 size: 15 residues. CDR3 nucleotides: TGTGCCAGCAGCCCCCAGACAGGGTTCGGCAATGAGCAGTACTTC. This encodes CASSPQTGFGNEQYF.

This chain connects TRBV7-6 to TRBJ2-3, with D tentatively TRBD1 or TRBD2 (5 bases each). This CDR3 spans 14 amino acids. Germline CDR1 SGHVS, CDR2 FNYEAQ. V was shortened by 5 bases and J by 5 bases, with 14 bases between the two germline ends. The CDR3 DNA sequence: TGTGCCAGCAGCCTCGTTGGGGGTGGAGATACGCAGTATTTT. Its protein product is CASSLVGGGDTQYF.

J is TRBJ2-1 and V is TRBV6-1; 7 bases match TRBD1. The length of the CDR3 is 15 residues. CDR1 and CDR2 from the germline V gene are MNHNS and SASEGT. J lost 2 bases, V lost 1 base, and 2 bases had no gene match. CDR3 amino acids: CASSEEGATYNEQFF. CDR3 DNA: TGTGCCAGCAGTGAAGAGGGGGCAACCTACAATGAGCAGTTCTTC.